This TCR beta chain was found in a study of blood T cell repertoires in COVID-19. The overall study: Some COVID-19 samples were acute and others convalescent; all came from the United States, Italy and Spain. PBMCs, B-cell-depleted T cells, or T cells were the source of the cDNA or gDNA that made up the material.

Original processing methods: Cell counts per sample came from amplifying reference gene primers. Generated by immunoSEQ multiplex PCR, the TCRdb table keeps only in-frame clones and is missing some. For V, J and clone size, that table is used; D and trimming come from the DNA. There are 200,000 to 250,000 clones in the sample; about nine tenths occur only once, and more than 0.65% lies in the top ten. This CDR3 is built from 15 residues. V was pared by 3 bases and J by 5 bases, with 13 bases between. The germline V gene has CDR1 SNHLY and CDR2 FYNNEI. Seattle patients were enrolled while actively infected and followed longitudinally.

This TCR derives from a man aged 25 to 40 with COVID-19, enrolled during active disease. The rearrangement joins TRBV2 to TRBJ2-2; D may be TRBD1 (5 bases). Material: peripheral blood. DNA for the CDR3: TGTGCCAGCAGTGACCAAGGGGCGGAGACCGGGGAGCTGTTTTTT. Translating it yields CASSDQGAETGELFF.